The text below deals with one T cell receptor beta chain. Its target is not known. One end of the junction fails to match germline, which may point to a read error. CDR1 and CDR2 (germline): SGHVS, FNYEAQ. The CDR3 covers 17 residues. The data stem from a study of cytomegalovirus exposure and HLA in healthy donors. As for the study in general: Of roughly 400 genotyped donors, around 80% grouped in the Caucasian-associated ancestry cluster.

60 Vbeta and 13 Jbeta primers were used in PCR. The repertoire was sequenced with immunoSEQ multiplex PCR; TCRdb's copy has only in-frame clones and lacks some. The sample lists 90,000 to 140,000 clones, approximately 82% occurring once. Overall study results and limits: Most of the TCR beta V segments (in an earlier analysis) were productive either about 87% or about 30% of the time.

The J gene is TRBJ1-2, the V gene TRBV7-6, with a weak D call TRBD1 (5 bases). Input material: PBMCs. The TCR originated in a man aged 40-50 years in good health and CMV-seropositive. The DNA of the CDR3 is TGTGCCAGCAGGGGCGGTTGGGGTTTGCCCCCTGAGCGGGGCTACACTTTC. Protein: CASRGGWGLPPERGYTF.